The 2 T cell receptor beta chains below were found in one sample sequenced in a study of blood T cell repertoires in COVID-19. Here immunoSEQ multiplex PCR was the method, and the copy in TCRdb shows in-frame clones only, minus some. Of over 300,000 clones in the sample, over 75% were seen once. Sequenced material: peripheral blood. Source of these receptors: a human donor in a cohort sampled during active COVID-19.

The chain combines TRBV27 with TRBJ2-7, with 7 bases matching TRBD1. The CDR3 runs to 15 residues. Germline trimming cut 8 bases from V and 1 base from J; bases unmatched to any gene: 11. Germline values: CDR1 MNHEY, CDR2 SMNVEV (reference sequence). This chain's CDR3 is CASSKDRVGSYEQYF. DNA for the CDR3: TGTGCCAGCTCCAAAGACAGGGTAGGTTCCTACGAGCAGTACTTC.

V gene TRBV18 combines with J gene TRBJ1-2, with D possibly TRBD1 on 6 matching bases. The CDR3 consists of 13 residues. Trimming left V 4 bases short and J 1 base short, with 7 bases between. Germline V gives CDR1 KGHSH, CDR2 LQKENI. CDR3 nucleotide sequence: TGTGCCAGCTCACGGGACAATAACTATGGCTACACCTTC. It codes for CASSRDNNYGYTF.